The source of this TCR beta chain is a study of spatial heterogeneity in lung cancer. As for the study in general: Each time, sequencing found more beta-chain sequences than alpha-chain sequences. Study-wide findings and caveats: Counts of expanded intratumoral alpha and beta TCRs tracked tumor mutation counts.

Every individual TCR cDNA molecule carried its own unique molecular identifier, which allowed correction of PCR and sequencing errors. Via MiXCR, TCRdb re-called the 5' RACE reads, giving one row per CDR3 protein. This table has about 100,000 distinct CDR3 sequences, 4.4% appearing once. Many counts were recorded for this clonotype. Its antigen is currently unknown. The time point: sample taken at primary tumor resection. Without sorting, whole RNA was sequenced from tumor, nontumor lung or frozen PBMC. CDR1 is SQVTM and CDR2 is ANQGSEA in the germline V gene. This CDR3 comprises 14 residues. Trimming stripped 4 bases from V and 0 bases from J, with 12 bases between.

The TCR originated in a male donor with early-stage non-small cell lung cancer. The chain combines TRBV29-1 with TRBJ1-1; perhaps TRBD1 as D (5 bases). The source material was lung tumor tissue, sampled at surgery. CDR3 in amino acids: CSVAGGDLNTEAFF. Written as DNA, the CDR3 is TGCAGCGTTGCCGGAGGGGACCTGAACACTGAAGCTTTCTTT.